A selection of T cell receptor beta chains follows, all from one sample in a study of shared clonotypes between healthy human individuals. Repertoires were generated with immunoSEQ multiplex PCR, while TCRdb's copy carries only in-frame clones and drops some. The sample shows roughly 1,000,000 clones, about 84% of them seen only once. The sample was memory CD4+ T cells from PBMCs. These receptors all stem from a man in his late teens or twenties in good health. Some clones in this sample may be carry-over from other donors' samples. CDR3s include the opening cysteine and the closing phenylalanine or tryptophan. The order of the fields is D gene, clone size, J gene, V gene, CDR3 DNA, CDR3 protein. A D gene is named only where the DNA matches it firmly. Size values are once, few and many counts, or a class for expanded clones, and some rows have none.

>.|.|TRBJ2-4|TRBV6-1
TGTGCCAGCAGCCCTTGGGACGGCAAAAACATTCAGTACTTC
CASSPWDGKNIQYF
>.|.|TRBJ1-2|TRBV7-3
TGTGCCAGCAGCCCGCAACAGGAGGACCCTTATGGCTACACCTTC
CASSPQQEDPYGYTF
>.|.|TRBJ2-1|TRBV9
TGTGCCAGCAGCGTCTCAGGTCCGAGCTCCTACAATGAGCAGTTCTTC
CASSVSGPSSYNEQFF
>.|.|TRBJ1-1|TRBV6-5
TGTGCCAGCAGTTACACAGGGATGGACACTGAAGCTTTCTTT
CASSYTGMDTEAFF
>.|few|TRBJ1-2|TRBV30
TGTGCCTGGAGTGTAGATAGGTACTATGGCTACACCTTC
CAWSVDRYYGYTF
>TRBD2|.|TRBJ2-1|TRBV7-2
TGTGCCAGCAGCCCTCTAGCGGGCTCGAGCAATGAGCAGTTCTTC
CASSPLAGSSNEQFF
>.|.|TRBJ1-2|TRBV5-6
TGTGCCAGCAGCTTGGGTGTCCGTCGGAATAACTATGGCTACACCTTC
CASSLGVRRNNYGYTF
>.|.|TRBJ2-3|TRBV6-4
TGTGCCAGCAGTTCCGACCCACTAGGATCCACAGATACGCAGTATTTT
CASSSDPLGSTDTQYF
>.|.|TRBJ1-3|TRBV5-1
TGCGCCAGCAGCTTGGGACAGGGAAACACCATATATTTT
CASSLGQGNTIYF
>.|.|TRBJ1-2|TRBV2
TGTGCCAGCACCGGGGACGGTTTAAAGGGCTACACCTTC
CASTGDGLKGYTF
>.|.|TRBJ2-1|TRBV7-2
TGTGCCAGCAACAGTGGGCAGCCCATTAAAGAGCAGTTCTTC
CASNSGQPIKEQFF
>TRBD1|.|TRBJ1-5|TRBV4-1
TGCGCCAGCAGCCCGCAGGGGGCAGACAGGGGCAATTACAATCAGCCCCAGCATTTT
CASSPQGADRGNYNQPQHF
>.|.|TRBJ2-7|TRBV5-1
TGCGCCAGCACCCCGGTTAGCGGGACAGCCTACGAGCAGTACTTC
CASTPVSGTAYEQYF
>.|.|TRBJ2-7|TRBV6-6
TGTGCCAGCAACCGGGACACCTCCTACGAGCAGTACTTC
CASNRDTSYEQYF
>TRBD1|.|TRBJ1-4|TRBV11-2
TGTGCCAGCAGCCCGGGGACAGTCAATGAAAAACTGTTTTTT
CASSPGTVNEKLFF
>.|.|TRBJ2-1|TRBV5-8
TGTGCCAGCAGCCCCCGGCGGGGATTTGTCCACAATGAGCAGTTCTTC
CASSPRRGFVHNEQFF
>.|.|TRBJ2-7|TRBV2
TGTGCCAGCAGGAGACAAGATTTAGGGGGAGAGCAGTACTTC
CASRRQDLGGEQYF
>.|few|TRBJ2-7|TRBV7-2
TGTGCCAGCAGCGTACGAACCGTCGAGCAGTACTTC
CASSVRTVEQYF
>TRBD1|.|TRBJ2-7|TRBV4-1
TGCGCCAGCAGCCATGCGGACAGGGCGCACGAGCAGTACTTC
CASSHADRAHEQYF
>.|many|TRBJ1-5|TRBV6-1
TGTGCCAGCTCGCGGGGCCGGGTAGGGACGGAGCCCCAGCATTTT
CASSRGRVGTEPQHF
>.|.|TRBJ2-1|TRBV28
TGTGCCAGCAGTTTATCCGGGGCAGGGGAGCAGTTCTTC
CASSLSGAGEQFF
>.|many|TRBJ2-6|TRBV7-2
TGTGCCAGCAGCTTACGAGCCAACGTCCTGACTTTC
CASSLRANVLTF
>.|.|TRBJ1-1|TRBV28
TGTGCCAGCAGCCTCGTAAACACTGAAGCTTTCTTT
CASSLVNTEAFF
>TRBD2|.|TRBJ2-1|TRBV9
TGTGCCAGCGGCTTAGCGGGAGGCGATGAGCAGTTCTTC
CASGLAGGDEQFF
>.|.|TRBJ2-3|TRBV7-2
TGTGCCAGCAGCTTACGACAGACAAGCAGCACAGATACGCAGTATTTT
CASSLRQTSSTDTQYF
>.|.|TRBJ2-1|TRBV27
TGTGCCAGCAGTCCTCTCGGTAGCGGACAAGAAGAGCAGTTCTTC
CASSPLGSGQEEQFF
>.|once|TRBJ1-5|TRBV2
TGTGCCAGCAGTCAATCTTATCAGGGGAATCAGCCCCAGCATTTT
CASSQSYQGNQPQHF
>.|.|TRBJ2-5|TRBV7-2
TGTGCCAGCAGTCTAACCGGGACAAACCAAGAGACCCAGTACTTC
CASSLTGTNQETQYF